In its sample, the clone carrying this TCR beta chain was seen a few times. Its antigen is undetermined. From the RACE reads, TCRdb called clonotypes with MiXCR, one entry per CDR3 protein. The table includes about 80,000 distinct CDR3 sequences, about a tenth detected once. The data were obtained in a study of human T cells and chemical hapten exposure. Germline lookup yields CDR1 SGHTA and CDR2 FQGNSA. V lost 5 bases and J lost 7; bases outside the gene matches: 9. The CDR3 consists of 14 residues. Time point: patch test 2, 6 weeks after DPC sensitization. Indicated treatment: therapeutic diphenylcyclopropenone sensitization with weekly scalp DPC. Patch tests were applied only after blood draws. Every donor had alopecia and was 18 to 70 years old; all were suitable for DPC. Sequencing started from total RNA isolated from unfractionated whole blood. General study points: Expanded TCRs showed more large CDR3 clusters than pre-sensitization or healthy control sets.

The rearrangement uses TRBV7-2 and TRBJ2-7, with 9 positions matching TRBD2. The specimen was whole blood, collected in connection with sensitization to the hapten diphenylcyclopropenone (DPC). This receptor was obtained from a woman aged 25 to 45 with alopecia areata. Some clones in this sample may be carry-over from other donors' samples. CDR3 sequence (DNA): TGTGCCAGCAGCCCGCCGGGACTAGCAAGGGAGCAGTACTTC. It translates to CASSPPGLAREQYF.